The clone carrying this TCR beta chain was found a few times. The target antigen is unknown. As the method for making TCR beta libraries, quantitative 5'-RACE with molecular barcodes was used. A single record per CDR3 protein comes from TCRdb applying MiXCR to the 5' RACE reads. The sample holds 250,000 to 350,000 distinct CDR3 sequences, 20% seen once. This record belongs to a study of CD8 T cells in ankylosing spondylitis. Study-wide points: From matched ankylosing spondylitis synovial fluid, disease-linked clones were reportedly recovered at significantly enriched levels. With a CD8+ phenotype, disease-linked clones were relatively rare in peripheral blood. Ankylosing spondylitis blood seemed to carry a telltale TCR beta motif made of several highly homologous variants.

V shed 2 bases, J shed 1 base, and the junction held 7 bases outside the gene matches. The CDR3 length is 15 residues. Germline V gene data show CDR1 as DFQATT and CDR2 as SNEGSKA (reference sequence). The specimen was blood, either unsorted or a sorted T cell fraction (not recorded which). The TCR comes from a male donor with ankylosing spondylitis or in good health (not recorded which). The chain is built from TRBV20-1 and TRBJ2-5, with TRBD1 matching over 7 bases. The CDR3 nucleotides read TGCAGTGCTAGACCGAAGACAGGGACCCAAGAGACCCAGTACTTC. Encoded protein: CSARPKTGTQETQYF.